This T cell receptor (beta chain) was retrieved from a study of blood T cell repertoires in COVID-19. In the study overall: Spain, Italy and the United States supplied samples that represented acute and convalescent COVID-19. T cells, B-cell-depleted T cells, or PBMCs provided the cDNA or gDNA that served as material.

CDR1 is LNHDA, CDR2 SQIVND, per germline (reference sequence). The V and J ends lost 8 bases and 5 bases, in that order; junction bases with no gene match: 13. This CDR3 is 15 amino acids long. Patients of the Seattle cohort, enrolled during active infection, were followed longitudinally. Original processing notes: It was from reference gene primer amplification that nucleated cell counts were estimated. Profiled with immunoSEQ multiplex PCR; TCRdb holds only in-frame clones, not every one. Clonal size and the V and J genes are those of that table, whereas D and trimming came from the DNA. The sample has about 56,000 clones, over 55% seen once.

The sequenced material came from peripheral blood. This receptor was identified in a woman aged 70 to 79 with COVID-19, enrolled during active disease. V is TRBV19 and J is TRBJ1-1; 8 nucleotides match TRBD1. The CDR3 loop reads CASDWAGGGGTEAFF. CDR3 coding DNA: TGTGCCAGTGACTGGGCAGGGGGCGGCGGAACTGAAGCTTTCTTT.